This T cell receptor (beta chain) originates from a study of blood T cell repertoires in COVID-19. About the research overall: Sample material is recorded as cDNA or gDNA derived from T cells, B-cell-depleted T cells, or PBMCs.

V was shortened by 0 bases and J by 1 base, with 13 bases between the two germline ends. The CDR3 runs to 17 residues. CDR1 is MNHEY, CDR2 SVGEGT, per germline. Generated by immunoSEQ multiplex PCR, the TCRdb table keeps only in-frame clones and is missing some. The table records approximately 100,000 clones, approximately 89% of them present only once. This TCR was sampled from a man between 60 and 75 years old with acute or convalescent COVID-19. The chain employs TRBV6-2 or TRBV6-3 and TRBJ2-1; tentative D call: TRBD2 (6 bases). Sequencing was carried out using peripheral blood. The CDR3 loop reads CASSYSIFSGSYNEQFF. CDR3 nucleotides: TGTGCCAGCAGTTACTCGATATTCAGCGGGTCCTACAATGAGCAGTTCTTC.